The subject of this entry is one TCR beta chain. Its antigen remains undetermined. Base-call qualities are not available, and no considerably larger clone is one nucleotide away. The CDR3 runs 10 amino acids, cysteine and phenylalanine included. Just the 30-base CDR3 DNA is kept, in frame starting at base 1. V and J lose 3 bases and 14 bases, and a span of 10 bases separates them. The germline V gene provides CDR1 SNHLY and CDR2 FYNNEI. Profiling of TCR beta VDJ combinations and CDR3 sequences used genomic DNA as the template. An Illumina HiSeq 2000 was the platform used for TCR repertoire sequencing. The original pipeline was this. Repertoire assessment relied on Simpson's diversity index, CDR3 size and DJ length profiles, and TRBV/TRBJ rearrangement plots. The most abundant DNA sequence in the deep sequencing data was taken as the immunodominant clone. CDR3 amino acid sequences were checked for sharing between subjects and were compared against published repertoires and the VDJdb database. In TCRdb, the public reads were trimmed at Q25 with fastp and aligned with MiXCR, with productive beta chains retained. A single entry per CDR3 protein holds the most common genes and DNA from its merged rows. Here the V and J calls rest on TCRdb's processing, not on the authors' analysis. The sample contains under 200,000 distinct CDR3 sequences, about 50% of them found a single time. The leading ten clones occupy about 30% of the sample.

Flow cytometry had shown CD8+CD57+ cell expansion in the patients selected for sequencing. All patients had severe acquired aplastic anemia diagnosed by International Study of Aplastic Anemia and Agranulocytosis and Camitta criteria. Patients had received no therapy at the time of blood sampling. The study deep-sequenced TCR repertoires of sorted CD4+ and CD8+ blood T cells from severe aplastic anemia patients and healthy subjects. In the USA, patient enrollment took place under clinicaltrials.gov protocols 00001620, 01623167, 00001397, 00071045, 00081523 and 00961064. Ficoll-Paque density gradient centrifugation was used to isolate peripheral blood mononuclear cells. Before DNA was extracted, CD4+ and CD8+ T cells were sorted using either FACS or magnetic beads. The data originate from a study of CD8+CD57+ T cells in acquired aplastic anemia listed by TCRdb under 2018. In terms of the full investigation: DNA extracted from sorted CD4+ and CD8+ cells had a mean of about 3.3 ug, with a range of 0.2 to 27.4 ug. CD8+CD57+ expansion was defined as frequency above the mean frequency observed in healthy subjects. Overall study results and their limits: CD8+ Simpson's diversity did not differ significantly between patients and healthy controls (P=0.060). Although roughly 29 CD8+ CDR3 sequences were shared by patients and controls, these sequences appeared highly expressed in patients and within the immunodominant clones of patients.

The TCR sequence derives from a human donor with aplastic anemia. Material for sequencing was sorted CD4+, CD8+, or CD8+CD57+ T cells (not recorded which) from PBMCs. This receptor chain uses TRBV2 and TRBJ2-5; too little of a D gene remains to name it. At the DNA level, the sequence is TGTGCCAGCAGTGATTCAAAGGCTTACTTC. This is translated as CASSDSKAYF.